Listed below are T cell receptor beta chains from one sample, sequenced in a study of OX40 agonist ivuxolimab in advanced cancers. Some clones are missing from TCRdb's copy, which holds only in-frame ones; the method was immunoSEQ multiplex PCR. The sample lists some 44,000 clones, approximately 86% occurring once. The source material was CD4+ or CD8+ T cells sorted from blood, sampled in a trial of the OX40 agonist ivuxolimab. Receptors originate from an adult with an advanced solid tumor such as melanoma, head and neck, liver or kidney cancer. CDR3s include the opening cysteine and the closing phenylalanine or tryptophan. The order of the fields is D gene, V gene, J gene, clone size, CDR3 DNA, CDR3 protein. A D gene is named only where the DNA matches it firmly. Only part of the rows carry a size: once, few, many, or a class if the clone is expanded.

D gene: NA
V gene: TRBV4-1
J gene: TRBJ2-1
clone size: once
CDR3 DNA: TGCGCCAGCAGCCAAGATTCCAGCGGACCCTACAATGAGCAGTTCTTC
CDR3 protein: CASSQDSSGPYNEQFF

D gene: NA
V gene: TRBV27
J gene: TRBJ2-1
clone size: NA
CDR3 DNA: TGTGCCAGCAGTTTATCTTTTGTGAACAATGAGCAGTTCTTC
CDR3 protein: CASSLSFVNNEQFF

D gene: NA
V gene: TRBV18
J gene: TRBJ1-4
clone size: NA
CDR3 DNA: TGTGCCAGCTCACCACCGTTCCCTGGGGTGAAAGGGGAAAAACTGTTTTTT
CDR3 protein: CASSPPFPGVKGEKLFF

D gene: NA
V gene: TRBV20-1
J gene: TRBJ1-2
clone size: NA
CDR3 DNA: TGCAGTGCCGCAGGCCCTGAGGCATTC
CDR3 protein: CSAAGPEAF

D gene: NA
V gene: TRBV11-1
J gene: TRBJ1-3
clone size: NA
CDR3 DNA: TGTGCCAGCAGCTTTACGGAGGACCAGCGGACCATATATTTT
CDR3 protein: CASSFTEDQRTIYF

D gene: NA
V gene: TRBV21-1
J gene: TRBJ2-4
clone size: NA
CDR3 DNA: TGTGCCAGGGAAGCGGGAGTCATTCAGTACTTC
CDR3 protein: CAREAGVIQYF

D gene: NA
V gene: TRBV7-2
J gene: TRBJ1-2
clone size: NA
CDR3 DNA: TGTGCCAGCAGCTTAGCAGGGAACTATGGCTACACCTTC
CDR3 protein: CASSLAGNYGYTF

D gene: TRBD1
V gene: TRBV4-2
J gene: TRBJ1-4
clone size: NA
CDR3 DNA: TGTGCCAGCAGCCCCAGGGGGGAGGCCAATGAAAAACTGTTTTTT
CDR3 protein: CASSPRGEANEKLFF

D gene: NA
V gene: TRBV7-6
J gene: TRBJ2-5
clone size: NA
CDR3 DNA: TGTGCCAGCAGCTCCAGGGGAGGTAGAGAGACCCAGTACTTC
CDR3 protein: CASSSRGGRETQYF

D gene: TRBD2
V gene: TRBV5-1
J gene: TRBJ2-1
clone size: NA
CDR3 DNA: TGCGCCAGCAGCAGAGGGACTAGCGGGGGTGGTGAGCAGTTCTTC
CDR3 protein: CASSRGTSGGGEQFF

D gene: NA
V gene: TRBV30
J gene: TRBJ1-5
clone size: once
CDR3 DNA: TGTGCCTGGAGTGTGGCCGGGGGCGTACCTCAGCCCCAGCATTTT
CDR3 protein: CAWSVAGGVPQPQHF

D gene: NA
V gene: TRBV5-1
J gene: TRBJ2-1
clone size: NA
CDR3 DNA: TGCGCCAGCAGCTTGCTGATCGATGAGCAGTTCTTC
CDR3 protein: CASSLLIDEQFF

D gene: NA
V gene: TRBV11-2
J gene: TRBJ1-1
clone size: NA
CDR3 DNA: TGTGCCAGCAGCTTAGATCCGACGAACACTGAAGCTTTCTTT
CDR3 protein: CASSLDPTNTEAFF

D gene: NA
V gene: TRBV29-1
J gene: TRBJ2-5
clone size: NA
CDR3 DNA: TGCAGCGTTGCCCGGGGTAACCAAGAGACCCAGTACTTC
CDR3 protein: CSVARGNQETQYF

D gene: NA
V gene: TRBV6-5
J gene: TRBJ2-7
clone size: NA
CDR3 DNA: TGTGCCAGCAGTTACGTAAGGATGGAGCAGTACTTC
CDR3 protein: CASSYVRMEQYF

D gene: TRBD1
V gene: TRBV6-1
J gene: TRBJ2-2
clone size: few
CDR3 DNA: TGTGCCAGCAGTCGACAGGGGTTTCGCACCGGGGAGCTGTTTTTT
CDR3 protein: CASSRQGFRTGELFF

D gene: NA
V gene: TRBV6-6
J gene: TRBJ2-7
clone size: NA
CDR3 DNA: TGTGCCAGCAGCCCCCCTCAGGGCCACGAGCAGTACTTC
CDR3 protein: CASSPPQGHEQYF

D gene: TRBD2
V gene: TRBV5-4
J gene: TRBJ2-2
clone size: NA
CDR3 DNA: TGTGCCAGCAGCTCTGCTAGCGGGGTTCGGCTGTTTTTT
CDR3 protein: CASSSASGVRLFF

D gene: NA
V gene: TRBV11-2
J gene: TRBJ2-5
clone size: NA
CDR3 DNA: TGTGCCAGCTCCGGGACTCAAGAGACCCAGTACTTC
CDR3 protein: CASSGTQETQYF

D gene: NA
V gene: TRBV27
J gene: TRBJ2-7
clone size: NA
CDR3 DNA: TGTGCCAGCAGTCGGACCTACGAGCAGTACTTC
CDR3 protein: CASSRTYEQYF

D gene: TRBD1
V gene: TRBV30
J gene: TRBJ1-2
clone size: NA
CDR3 DNA: TGTGCCTCCCCTCTCCCGGGACAGGGAAACTATGGCTACACCTTC
CDR3 protein: CASPLPGQGNYGYTF

D gene: TRBD2
V gene: TRBV28
J gene: TRBJ2-7
clone size: NA
CDR3 DNA: TGTGCCAGCAGCTGGCTTCCCTTGGGTAGCGGGAGGATCCACGAGCAGTACTTC
CDR3 protein: CASSWLPLGSGRIHEQYF

D gene: NA
V gene: TRBV5-4
J gene: TRBJ2-7
clone size: once
CDR3 DNA: TGTGCCAGCAGCGACCTTCGACCGTTCCACGAGCAGTACTTC
CDR3 protein: CASSDLRPFHEQYF

D gene: NA
V gene: TRBV15
J gene: TRBJ2-7
clone size: NA
CDR3 DNA: TGTGCCACCAGCAGAGATCACGTTAACTACGAGCAGTACTTC
CDR3 protein: CATSRDHVNYEQYF

D gene: NA
V gene: TRBV14
J gene: TRBJ1-2
clone size: NA
CDR3 DNA: TGTGCCAGCAGCCCAGGACAGAGCTATGGCTACACCTTC
CDR3 protein: CASSPGQSYGYTF

D gene: NA
V gene: TRBV6-6
J gene: TRBJ2-3
clone size: NA
CDR3 DNA: TGTGCCAGCAGCCAGGGGGGGGGCACAGATACGCAGTATTTT
CDR3 protein: CASSQGGGTDTQYF